Shown below are 18 T cell receptor beta chains from a single sample sequenced in a study of T cell responses to AZD1222 COVID-19 vaccine. The repertoire was sequenced with immunoSEQ multiplex PCR; TCRdb's copy has only in-frame clones and lacks some. The data show approximately 190,000 clones, roughly 88% seen once. The sample consisted of peripheral blood, taken on day 0 of AZD1222 vaccination. Receptor source: an adult in good health.

The chain carries TRBV28 and TRBJ2-5; TRBD2 aligns across 8 bases. V lost 1 base and J lost 1; bases outside the gene matches: 5. The germline V gene has CDR1 MDHEN and CDR2 SYDVKM. The CDR3 spans 16 residues. As DNA, the CDR3 is TGTGCCAGCAGTTTATTGGTAGCGGGACGCCAAGAGACCCAGTACTTC. It specifies CASSLLVAGRQETQYF.

The rearrangement uses TRBV4-3 and TRBJ1-1; D ambiguous. This CDR3 is built from 15 residues. Trimming removed 0 bases from V and 4 bases from J, with 12 bases in between. Germline CDR1 reads LGHNA; CDR2 reads YSLEER. CDR3 sequence reads: CASSQDWNRGTEAFF. As DNA, the CDR3 is TGCGCCAGCAGCCAAGATTGGAACCGAGGCACTGAAGCTTTCTTT.

V and J are TRBV13 and TRBJ2-1; 10 bases line up with TRBD2. The germline V gene encodes CDR1 PRHDT and CDR2 FYEKMQ (reference sequence). The CDR3 spans 16 residues. V dropped 5 bases and J dropped 0; count of bases not matched to a gene: 4. CDR3 coding DNA: TGTGCCAGCAGCCGCTCTAGCGGGGGCTCCTACAATGAGCAGTTCTTC. It is translated as CASSRSSGGSYNEQFF.

The V gene is TRBV7-9, the J gene TRBJ2-1, with 7 positions matching TRBD1. The CDR3 is 15 residues long. The germline V gene has CDR1 SEHNR and CDR2 FQNEAQ (reference sequence). V lost 3 bases and J lost 6; bases outside the gene matches: 8. The chain's CDR3 is CASSLFDRAVNEQFF. The CDR3 DNA reads as TGTGCCAGCAGCTTGTTCGACAGGGCCGTCAATGAGCAGTTCTTC.

This clone was counted a single time. The chain is built from TRBV2 and TRBJ1-1, with 10 bases identical to TRBD1. The CDR3 loop spans 15 amino acids. Germline V gives CDR1 SNHLY, CDR2 FYNNEI. J lost 5 bases, V lost 4 bases, and 7 bases had no gene match. The CDR3 spells CASSAADRGVTEAFF. CDR3 DNA sequence: TGTGCCAGCAGTGCTGCGGACAGGGGGGTTACTGAAGCTTTCTTT.

The chain joins TRBV28 to TRBJ1-2; TRBD1 is a possible D gene (5 bases). The CDR3 length is 17 residues. Germline lookup yields CDR1 MDHEN and CDR2 SYDVKM. V was pared by 9 bases and J by 0 bases, with 23 bases between. In nucleotides, the CDR3 is TGTGCCAGTCAGTTTGATAGATTCACAGGATCTAACTATGGCTACACCTTC. Its translation is CASQFDRFTGSNYGYTF.

CDR3 sequence reads: CASGGMQGNTEAFF. The DNA of the CDR3 is TGTGCCAGCGGCGGTATGCAGGGGAACACTGAAGCTTTCTTT. V gene TRBV5-4 combines with J gene TRBJ1-1, with D possibly being TRBD1 (5 bases). CDR3 length equals 14 residues. V was clipped by 7 bases and J by 1 base, with 14 bases between them. Germline CDR1 reads SGHNT; CDR2 reads YYREEE (reference sequence).

V usage is TRBV14 and J usage is TRBJ1-2; D is unresolved. CDR3 length equals 13 residues. Germline V gives CDR1 SGHDN, CDR2 FVKESK. V dropped 3 bases and J dropped 4 bases, with 9 bases sitting between them. The DNA of the CDR3 is TGTGCCAGCAGCCATGGGCCTACCTATGGCTACACCTTC. Translation gives CASSHGPTYGYTF.

The chain joins TRBV5-8 to TRBJ1-5; unclear D gene. The CDR3 runs 14 residues. Per germline, CDR1 SGHTS and CDR2 YDEGEE. V lost 2 bases, J lost 0 bases, and 6 bases lay in between. Here the CDR3 DNA reads TGTGCCAGCAGCTTTCAGTATAGCAATCAGCCCCAGCATTTT. Its protein product is CASSFQYSNQPQHF.

V gene TRBV25-1 combines with J gene TRBJ2-2; D is ambiguous. This CDR3 has 12 amino acids. Germline assignment: CDR1 MGHDK and CDR2 SYGVNS. Trimming removed 3 bases from V and 7 bases from J, with 6 bases in between. The CDR3 reads CASSEGFGELFF. CDR3 coding DNA: TGTGCCAGCAGTGAGGGTTTCGGGGAGCTGTTTTTT.

V is TRBV27 and J is TRBJ1-6, with a tentative D call TRBD1 (5 bases). From germline, CDR1 is MNHEY and CDR2 SMNVEV (reference sequence). This CDR3 is built from 16 residues. The ends were cut back, 3 bases at V and 10 bases at J, with 19 bases in the middle. CDR3 sequence: CASSLAGSLIWSPLHF. DNA for the CDR3: TGTGCCAGCAGTTTGGCAGGGTCCCTTATCTGGTCACCCCTCCACTTT.

This chain links TRBV19 with TRBJ1-2; D remains unclear. CDR1 and CDR2 from the germline V gene are LNHDA and SQIVND (reference sequence). The CDR3 consists of 16 residues. V lost 6 bases to trimming and J lost 0 bases, with 17 bases between them. CDR3 in amino acids: CASSPGGRRANYGYTF. In DNA, the CDR3 is TGTGCCAGTAGCCCAGGAGGACGGCGAGCTAACTATGGCTACACCTTC.

The chain recombines TRBV5-4 with TRBJ2-1, with TRBD2 matching 9 bases. Germline lookup yields CDR1 SGHNT and CDR2 YYREEE (reference sequence). The CDR3 is 14 amino acids. Trimming cost V 4 bases and J 10 bases; bases outside gene matches: 9. Here the CDR3 reads CASSPGTSFWEQFF. CDR3 DNA sequence: TGTGCCAGCAGCCCCGGGACTAGCTTCTGGGAGCAGTTCTTC.

This chain uses TRBV19 with TRBJ2-1; no clear D gene. The CDR3 has 13 amino acids. The V and J ends lost 6 bases and 1 base respectively, with 7 bases between them. Germline V gene lookup returns CDR1 LNHDA and CDR2 SQIVND (reference sequence). For the CDR3, the DNA is TGTGCCAGTAGATCCCAGTCCTACAATGAGCAGTTCTTC. Its protein is CASRSQSYNEQFF.

The chain carries TRBV12-3 or TRBV12-4 and TRBJ1-5; D is unresolved. This CDR3 region has 13 residues. Deletions cut 7 bases from V and 5 bases from J, with 12 bases between. Here the CDR3 reads CASTQRLYQPQHF. CDR3 sequence (DNA): TGTGCCAGCACCCAAAGACTCTATCAGCCCCAGCATTTT.

The rearrangement links TRBV7-8 to TRBJ2-1; TRBD2 aligns across 14 bases. Germline CDR1 and CDR2: SGHVS and FQNEAQ. Losses at the gene ends were 5 bases for V and 8 bases for J; bases not matched to a gene: 8. There are 16 residues in the CDR3. For the CDR3, the DNA is TGTGCCAGCAGCCCCAATCCGGGACTAGCGGGAGATGAGCAGTTCTTC. It is translated as CASSPNPGLAGDEQFF.

In this sample, this clone turned up once. The rearrangement joins TRBV5-1 to TRBJ2-3; no definite D call. Trimming cost V 3 bases and J 3 bases, with 8 bases left between them. The CDR3 consists of 13 residues. Germline CDR1 reads SGHRS; CDR2 reads YFSETQ. The CDR3 region has the DNA TGCGCCAGCAGCTCTTCACCGACAGATACGCAGTATTTT. This gives the protein CASSSSPTDTQYF. The entire variable domain, with the rest obtained from reference TRBV5-1 and TRBJ2-3, is as follows: KAGVTQTPRYLIKTRGQQVTLSCSPISGHRSVSWYQQTPGQGLQFLFEYFSETQRNKGNFPGRFSGRQFSNSRSEMNVSTLELGDSALYLCASSSSPTDTQYFGPGTRLTVL.

J is TRBJ2-7 and V is TRBV7-2; D possibly corresponds to TRBD1 (5 bases). The CDR3 totals 15 residues. The V and J ends lost 0 bases and 4 bases respectively, with 13 bases between them. The germline V gene encodes CDR1 SGHTA and CDR2 FQGNSA. In nucleotides, the CDR3 is TGTGCCAGCAGCTTAGCGGCAGGGCGGATGTACGAGCAGTACTTC. This gives the protein CASSLAAGRMYEQYF.